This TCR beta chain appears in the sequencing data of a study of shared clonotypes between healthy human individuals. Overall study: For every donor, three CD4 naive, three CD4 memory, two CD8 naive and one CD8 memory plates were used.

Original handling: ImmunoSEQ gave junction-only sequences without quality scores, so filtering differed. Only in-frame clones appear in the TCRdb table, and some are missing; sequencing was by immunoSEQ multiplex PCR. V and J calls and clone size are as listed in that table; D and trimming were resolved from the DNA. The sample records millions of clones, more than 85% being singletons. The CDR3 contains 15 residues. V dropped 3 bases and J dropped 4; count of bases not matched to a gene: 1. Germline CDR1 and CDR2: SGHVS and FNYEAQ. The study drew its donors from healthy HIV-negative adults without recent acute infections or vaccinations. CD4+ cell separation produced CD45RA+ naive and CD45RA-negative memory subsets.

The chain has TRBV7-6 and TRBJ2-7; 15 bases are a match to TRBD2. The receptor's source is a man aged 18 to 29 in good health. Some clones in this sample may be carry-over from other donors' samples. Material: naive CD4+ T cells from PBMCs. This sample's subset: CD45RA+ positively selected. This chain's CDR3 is CASSFGLAGGYEQYF. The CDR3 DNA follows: TGTGCCAGCAGCTTCGGACTAGCGGGAGGGTACGAGCAGTACTTC.